The following is a T cell receptor beta chain sequence with its context. The V and J ends lost 5 bases and 5 bases, in that order; junction bases with no gene match: 6. The germline gives CDR1 SGHTA, CDR2 FQGNSA. CDR3 length: 14 residues. This record comes from a study of T-cell reconstitution after alpha-beta-depleted transplantation in children. During its preparation, the TCRbeta library received unique molecular identifiers. In TCRdb, the PCR reads were re-called with MiXCR into one record per CDR3 protein. The profile shows roughly 300,000 distinct CDR3 sequences, around 10% of them singletons. The chain uses TRBV7-2 and TRBJ2-7, with 10 bases fitting TRBD1. The receptor comes from a human donor who donated a stem cell graft to a child with acute lymphoblastic leukemia. Sequencing used PBMCs from the stem cell graft donor, obtained from the stem cell graft. The CDR3 sequence is CASSPGTGADEQYF. The CDR3 region has the DNA TGTGCCAGCAGCCCCGGGACAGGGGCCGACGAGCAGTACTTC. The full variable domain, in which reference TRBV7-2 and TRBJ2-7 provide the parts outside the CDR3, is GAGVSQSPSNKVTEKGKDVELRCDPISGHTALYWYRQSLGQGLEFLIYFQGNSAPDKSGLPSDRFSAERTGGSVSTLTIQRTQQEDSAVYLCASSPGTGADEQYFGPGTRLTVT.